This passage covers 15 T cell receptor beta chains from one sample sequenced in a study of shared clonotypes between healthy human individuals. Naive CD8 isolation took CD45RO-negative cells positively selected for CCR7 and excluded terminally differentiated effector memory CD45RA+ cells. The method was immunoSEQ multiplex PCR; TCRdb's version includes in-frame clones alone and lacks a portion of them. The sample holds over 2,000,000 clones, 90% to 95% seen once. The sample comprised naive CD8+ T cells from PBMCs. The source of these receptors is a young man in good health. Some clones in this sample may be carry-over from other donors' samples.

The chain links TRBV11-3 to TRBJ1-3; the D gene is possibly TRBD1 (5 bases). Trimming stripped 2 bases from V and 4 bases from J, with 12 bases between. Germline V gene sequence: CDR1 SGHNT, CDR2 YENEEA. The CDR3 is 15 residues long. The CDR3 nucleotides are TGTGCCAGCAGCTTACAGGGCGGCATAGGAAACACCATATATTTT. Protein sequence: CASSLQGGIGNTIYF.

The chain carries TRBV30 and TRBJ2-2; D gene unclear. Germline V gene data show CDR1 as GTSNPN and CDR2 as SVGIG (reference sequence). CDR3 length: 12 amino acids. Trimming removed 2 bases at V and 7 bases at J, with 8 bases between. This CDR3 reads CAWSRPGGELFF. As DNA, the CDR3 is TGTGCCTGGAGTCGCCCCGGCGGGGAGCTGTTTTTT.

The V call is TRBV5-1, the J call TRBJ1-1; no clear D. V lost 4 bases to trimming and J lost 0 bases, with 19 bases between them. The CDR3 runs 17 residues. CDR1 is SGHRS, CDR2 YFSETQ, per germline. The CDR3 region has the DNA TGCGCCAGCAGCGGAGGACCCTTGGGCGGTATGAACACTGAAGCTTTCTTT. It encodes CASSGGPLGGMNTEAFF.

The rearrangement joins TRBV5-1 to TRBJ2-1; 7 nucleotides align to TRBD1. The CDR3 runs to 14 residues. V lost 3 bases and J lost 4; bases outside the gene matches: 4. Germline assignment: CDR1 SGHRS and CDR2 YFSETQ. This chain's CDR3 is CASSWRQGYNEQFF. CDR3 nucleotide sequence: TGCGCCAGCAGCTGGAGACAGGGATACAATGAGCAGTTCTTC.

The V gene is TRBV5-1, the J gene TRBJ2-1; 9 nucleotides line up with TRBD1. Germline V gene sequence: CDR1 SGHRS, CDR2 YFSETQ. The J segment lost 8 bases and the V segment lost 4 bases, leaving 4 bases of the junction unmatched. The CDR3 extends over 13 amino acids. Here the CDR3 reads CASSEGQGHEQFF. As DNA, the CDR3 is TGCGCCAGCAGCGAGGGACAGGGCCATGAGCAGTTCTTC.

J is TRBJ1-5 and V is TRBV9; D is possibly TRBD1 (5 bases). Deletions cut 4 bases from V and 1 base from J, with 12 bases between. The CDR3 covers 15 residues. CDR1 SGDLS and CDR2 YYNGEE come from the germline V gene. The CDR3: CASSSRDGSNQPQHF. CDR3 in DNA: TGTGCCAGCAGCTCCCGGGACGGCAGCAATCAGCCCCAGCATTTT.

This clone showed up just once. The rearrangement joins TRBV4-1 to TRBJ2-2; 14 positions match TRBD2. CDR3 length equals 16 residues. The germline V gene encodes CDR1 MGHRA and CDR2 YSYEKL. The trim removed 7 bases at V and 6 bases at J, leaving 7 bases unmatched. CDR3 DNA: TGCGCCAGCATCGGGACTAGCGGGAGAGGGGCCGGGGAGCTGTTTTTT. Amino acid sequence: CASIGTSGRGAGELFF.

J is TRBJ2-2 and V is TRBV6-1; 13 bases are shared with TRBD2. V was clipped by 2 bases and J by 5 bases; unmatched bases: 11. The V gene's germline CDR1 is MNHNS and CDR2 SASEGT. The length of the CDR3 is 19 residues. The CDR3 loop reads CASSEILGLAGVSTGELFF. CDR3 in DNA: TGTGCCAGCAGTGAAATATTAGGACTAGCGGGAGTGTCTACCGGGGAGCTGTTTTTT.

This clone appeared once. DNA for the CDR3: TGTGCCAGCAGCTTGAGGCGGGAGGTCGGGGGCTACGAGCAGTACTTC. Its translation: CASSLRREVGGYEQYF. V gene TRBV5-4 combines with J gene TRBJ2-7; TRBD2 matches at 8 bases. Germline V CDR1 and CDR2: SGHNT, YYREEE (reference sequence). The CDR3 contains 16 residues. The V segment lost 1 base and the J segment 3 bases; nucleotides outside the gene matches: 9.

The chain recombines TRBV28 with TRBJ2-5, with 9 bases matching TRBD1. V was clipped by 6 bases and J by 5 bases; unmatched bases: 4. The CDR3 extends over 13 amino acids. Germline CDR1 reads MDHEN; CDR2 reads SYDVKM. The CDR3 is CASRAGQGETQYF. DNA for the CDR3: TGTGCCAGCAGGGCCGGACAGGGGGAGACCCAGTACTTC.

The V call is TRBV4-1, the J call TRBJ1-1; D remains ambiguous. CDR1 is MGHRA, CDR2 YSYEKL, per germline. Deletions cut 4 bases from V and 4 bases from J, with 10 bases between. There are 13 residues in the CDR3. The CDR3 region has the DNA TGCGCCAGCAGCCTTCGGATCGGCACTGAAGCTTTCTTT. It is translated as CASSLRIGTEAFF.

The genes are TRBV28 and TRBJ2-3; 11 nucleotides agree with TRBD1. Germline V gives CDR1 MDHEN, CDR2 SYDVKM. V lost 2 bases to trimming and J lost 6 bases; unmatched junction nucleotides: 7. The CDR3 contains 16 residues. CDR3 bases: TGTGCCAGCAGTTTAATGGGGGGACAGGGGGACGATACGCAGTATTTT. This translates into CASSLMGGQGDDTQYF.

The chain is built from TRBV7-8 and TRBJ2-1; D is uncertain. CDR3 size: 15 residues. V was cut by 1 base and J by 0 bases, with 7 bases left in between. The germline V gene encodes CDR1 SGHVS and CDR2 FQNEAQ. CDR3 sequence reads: CASSLGVASYNEQFF. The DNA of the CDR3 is TGTGCCAGCAGCTTAGGTGTAGCCTCCTACAATGAGCAGTTCTTC.

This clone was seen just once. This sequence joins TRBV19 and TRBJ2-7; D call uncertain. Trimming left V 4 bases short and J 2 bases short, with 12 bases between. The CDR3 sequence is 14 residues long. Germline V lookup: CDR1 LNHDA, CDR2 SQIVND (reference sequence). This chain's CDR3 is CASSRSRGAYEQYF. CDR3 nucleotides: TGTGCCAGTAGTAGGTCGCGCGGAGCCTACGAGCAGTACTTC. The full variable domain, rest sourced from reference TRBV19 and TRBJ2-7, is DGGITQSPKYLFRKEGQNVTLSCEQNLNHDAMYWYRQDPGQGLRLIYYSQIVNDFQKGDIAEGYSVSREKKESFPLTVTSAQKNPTAFYLCASSRSRGAYEQYFGPGTRLTVT.

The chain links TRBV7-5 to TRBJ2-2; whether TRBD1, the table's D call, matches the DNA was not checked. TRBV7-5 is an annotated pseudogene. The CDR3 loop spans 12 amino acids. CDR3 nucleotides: TGTGCCAGCAGCCCAGGGACCGGGGAGCTGTTTTTT. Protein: CASSPGTGELFF.